The rows below give T cell receptor beta chains drawn from one sample of a study of cytomegalovirus exposure and HLA in healthy donors. TCRdb's table, derived via immunoSEQ multiplex PCR, lists solely in-frame clones and lacks some. The sample yields around 150,000 clones, 80% seen once. Sequenced: PBMCs. The receptors were gathered from a man younger than 45 in good health and CMV-seronegative. The CDR3 runs from the conserved cysteine through the conserved F or W.

j_call cdr3_length v_call cdr3_aa
TRBJ2-5 16 TRBV7-9 CSSSFPLAEGGETQYF
TRBJ1-4 14 TRBV10-3 CAISEWDSNEKLFF
TRBJ2-1 15 TRBV18 CASSPVDRGDNEQFF
TRBJ1-2 13 TRBV5-1 CASSLGQVGGYTF
TRBJ2-2 19 TRBV11-2 CASRGGQPNGLPNTGELFF
TRBJ2-1 17 TRBV18 CASSPMTAGTWDNEQFF
TRBJ2-2 14 TRBV7-3 CASSLNSGREELFF
TRBJ1-2 11 TRBV7-9 CASSFNGGYTF
TRBJ2-1 16 TRBV7-9 CASHPTTGQGYDEQFF
TRBJ2-5 14 TRBV29-1 CSVGPPGLGETQYF
TRBJ1-2 13 TRBV6-1 CASSKGLFYGYTF
TRBJ2-4 9 TRBV21-1 CATPNIQCF
TRBJ2-7 13 TRBV28 CASSLAGGYEQYF
TRBJ2-1 15 TRBV2 CASSDMAGVGGEQFF
TRBJ2-3 16 TRBV19 CASSMERDTSTDTQYF
TRBJ2-6 12 TRBV30 CASTSGANVLTF
TRBJ1-1 13 TRBV14 CASSQDRGTEAFF
TRBJ1-2 13 TRBV7-9 CASSVISGYGYTF
TRBJ1-5 14 TRBV5-6 CASSLGTGYQPQHF
TRBJ1-5 14 TRBV6-4 CASSYGQGRQPQHF
TRBJ2-7 13 TRBV27 CASSFRGSYEQYF
TRBJ2-7 11 TRBV7-9 CASSPGYEQYF
TRBJ2-1 15 TRBV27 CASSLLAGGPGEQFF
TRBJ2-5 15 TRBV19 CASSPTGGWGETQYF
TRBJ2-3 15 TRBV10-3 CATEPRSGGTDTQYF
TRBJ1-3 17 TRBV28 CASSWAGTGGIRNTIYF
TRBJ2-3 16 TRBV7-2 CASSPSTQRSTDTQYF
TRBJ2-2 17 TRBV9 CASSVAQGLAVGGELFF
TRBJ2-1 15 TRBV28 CASSPWTSGSKGQFF
TRBJ2-7 14 TRBV29-1 CSVDPGTGLYEQYF
TRBJ1-1 13 TRBV28 CASSKTGNTEAFF
TRBJ1-2 14 TRBV19 CASSIQGHDYGYTF
TRBJ1-4 15 TRBV6-6 CASSYSGTGGEKLFF
TRBJ1-3 12 TRBV30 CAWTQGGTVIYF
TRBJ1-1 13 TRBV28 CAITLYMNTEAFF
TRBJ2-3 16 TRBV9 CASSVARTSGTDTQYF
TRBJ1-5 19 TRBV5-7 CASSLGGTGGPYSNQPQHF
TRBJ2-6 22 TRBV27 CASSLAFWDRGASSSGANVLTF
TRBJ2-7 13 TRBV7-2 CASSPGGGHEQYF
TRBJ2-1 17 TRBV7-9 CASSLTGVHFSYNEQFF
TRBJ2-7 15 TRBV9 CASSEGGTGAYEQYF
TRBJ1-1 18 TRBV4-1 CASSQGLIQGGLDTEAFF
TRBJ2-3 16 TRBV7-3 CASSPRVAGGTDTQYF
TRBJ1-1 14 TRBV27 CASTPRVFNTEAFF
TRBJ2-5 13 TRBV29-1 CSVPLGEGETQYF
TRBJ2-2 16 TRBV19 CASSEPFRDTGGELFF
TRBJ2-3 18 TRBV11-2 CASSLVFASGSPTDTQYF
TRBJ2-5 16 TRBV5-4 CASSSSGTSDWETQYF
TRBJ1-1 13 TRBV7-9 CASSLESDTEAFF